These 20 T cell receptor beta chains were sequenced from one sample in a study of cytomegalovirus exposure and HLA in healthy donors. PCR amplification relied on 60 Vbeta primers (plus 13 Jbeta primers). Only in-frame clones appear in the TCRdb table, and some are missing; sequencing was by immunoSEQ multiplex PCR. The table lists roughly 34,000 clones, with approximately 4.5% in the top ten. Sequenced sample: PBMCs. The receptors come from a woman aged 40 to 50 in good health and CMV-seropositive.

The rearrangement joins TRBV7-9 to TRBJ1-1; D gene unclear. V lost 7 bases and J lost 5, with 14 bases in between. This CDR3 has 13 amino acids. Germline V gene data show CDR1 as SEHNR and CDR2 as FQNEAQ (reference sequence). CDR3 residues: CASNLPGVTEAFF. The CDR3 nucleotides read TGTGCCAGCAACCTCCCCGGGGTTACTGAAGCTTTCTTT.

The J gene is TRBJ1-5, the V gene TRBV7-8, with D tentatively TRBD1 (6 bases). Germline CDR1 is SGHVS and CDR2 is FQNEAQ. The V gene lost 5 bases and the J gene lost 3 bases, with 17 bases spanning the gap. The CDR3 length is 16 residues. CDR3 protein: CASSPRGGGNNQPQHF. The CDR3 nucleotides are TGTGCCAGCAGCCCAAGGGGAGGGGGGAACAATCAGCCCCAGCATTTT. The full variable domain, its missing parts supplied by reference TRBV7-8 and TRBJ1-5, is GAGVSQSPRYKVAKRGQDVALRCDPISGHVSLFWYQQALGQGPEFLTYFQNEAQLDKSGLPSDRFFAERPEGSVSTLKIQRTQQEDSAVYLCASSPRGGGNNQPQHFGDGTRLSIL.

The J gene is TRBJ2-5, the V gene TRBV7-3; 15 bases line up with TRBD2. Germline V lookup: CDR1 SGHTA, CDR2 FQGTGA. The V gene end was trimmed by 2 bases and the J gene end by 3 bases; junction bases not matched to a gene: 4. This CDR3 contains 17 residues. The CDR3 sequence: CASSLGLAGGLEETQYF. The CDR3 nucleotides are TGTGCCAGCAGCTTAGGACTAGCGGGAGGGCTCGAAGAGACCCAGTACTTC.

The V call is TRBV5-1, the J call TRBJ2-1; the match to TRBD2 covers 8 bases. After removal of 0 bases from V and 10 bases from J, the junction contained 12 bases not matched to a gene. The CDR3 sequence is 16 residues long. Germline V CDR1 and CDR2: SGHRS, YFSETQ. CDR3 sequence reads: CASSLASGSVSSEQFF. DNA for the CDR3: TGCGCCAGCAGCTTGGCCAGCGGGAGTGTAAGCAGCGAGCAGTTCTTC. Variable domain in full (rest from reference TRBV5-1 and TRBJ2-1): KAGVTQTPRYLIKTRGQQVTLSCSPISGHRSVSWYQQTPGQGLQFLFEYFSETQRNKGNFPGRFSGRQFSNSRSEMNVSTLELGDSALYLCASSLASGSVSSEQFFGPGTRLTVL.

The CDR3, as DNA: TGTGCCAGCGAGCTTGTTCTAGCGGGAGTCACATACAATGAGCAGTTCTTC. As protein: CASELVLAGVTYNEQFF. J is TRBJ2-1 and V is TRBV13; 10 bases match TRBD2. The CDR3 is 17 amino acids. From germline, CDR1 is PRHDT and CDR2 FYEKMQ (reference sequence). Trimming at V came to 8 bases and at J to 4 bases, leaving 14 bases not matched to a gene. Full variable domain (outside the CDR3, taken from reference TRBV13 and TRBJ2-1): AAGVIQSPRHLIKEKRETATLKCYPIPRHDTVYWYQQGPGQDPQFLISFYEKMQSDKGSIPDRFSAQQFSDYHSELNMSSLELGDSALYFCASELVLAGVTYNEQFFGPGTRLTVL.

The chain combines TRBV5-4 with TRBJ2-1, with D uncertain. This CDR3 is 12 amino acids long. Between the trimmed V and J ends, which lost 2 bases and 6 bases, there was a span of 6 bases. Germline-derived CDR1 and CDR2 are SGHNT and YYREEE (reference sequence). The CDR3 protein is CASSFSFNEQFF. As DNA, the CDR3 is TGTGCCAGCAGCTTTAGCTTCAATGAGCAGTTCTTC.

This chain links TRBV6-1 with TRBJ2-7; a possible D gene is TRBD2 (5 bases). In germline, CDR1 is MNHNS, CDR2 SASEGT. Trimming pared 1 base from V and 2 bases from J, leaving 9 bases between. The CDR3 contains 14 residues. CDR3 nucleotide sequence: TGTGCCAGCAGTGAAGTAGGACTTACCTACGAGCAGTACTTC. Protein sequence: CASSEVGLTYEQYF.

The chain carries TRBV19 and TRBJ1-2; D is possibly TRBD1 (6 bases). CDR1 and CDR2 (germline): LNHDA, SQIVND (reference sequence). This CDR3 has 17 residues. V lost 6 bases and J 6 bases, leaving 26 bases between the germline ends. CDR3: CASSSLGGTLGGDGYTF. The CDR3 DNA reads TGTGCCAGTAGCTCCCTCGGGGGGACTCTCGGGGGCGATGGCTACACCTTC.

This sequence joins TRBV29-1 and TRBJ2-4; D gene uncertain. V was pared by 5 bases and J by 5 bases, with 7 bases between. Germline V CDR1 and CDR2: SQVTM, ANQGSEA. The CDR3 has 11 residues. CDR3 DNA sequence: TGCAGCGTTAGCCAGGAAAACATTCAGTACTTC. Amino acid sequence: CSVSQENIQYF.

The V and J genes are TRBV29-1 and TRBJ1-1, with 9 positions matching TRBD1. Per the germline V gene, CDR1 is SQVTM and CDR2 is ANQGSEA. The trim removed 7 bases at V and 8 bases at J, leaving 14 bases unmatched. The CDR3 contains 14 residues. The CDR3: CSGGGNRGLGEAFF. The CDR3 nucleotides read TGCAGCGGGGGGGGGAACAGGGGGCTTGGCGAAGCTTTCTTT.

On this clone: Germline is not matched at one junction end, which may reflect a read error. This chain connects TRBV28 to TRBJ2-1, with 10 bases lining up with TRBD2. The CDR3 covers 12 residues. Germline V gene lookup returns CDR1 MDHEN and CDR2 SYDVKM. In nucleotides, the CDR3 is TGTGCCAGCAGTAAAGGTAGCGGGAGGAGGGTCTTC. Translated: CASSKGSGRRVF. Complete variable domain (other parts from reference TRBV28 and TRBJ2-1): DVKVTQSSRYLVKRTGEKVFLECVQDMDHENMFWYRQDPGLGLRLIYFSYDVKMKEKGDIPEGYSVSREKKERFSLILESASTNQTSMYLCASSKGSGRRVFGPGTRLTVL.

The chain couples TRBV4-1 to TRBJ2-3; possibly TRBD2 for D (6 bases). CDR3 length equals 14 residues. The V gene lost 4 bases and the J gene lost 6 bases, with 14 bases spanning the gap. Germline CDR1 is MGHRA and CDR2 is YSYEKL. The CDR3: CASSRGAQRDTQYF. The CDR3 nucleotides are TGCGCCAGCAGCCGCGGGGCACAGAGGGATACGCAGTATTTT.

V is TRBV5-6 and J is TRBJ2-3; possible D gene TRBD1, 8 bases. The length of the CDR3 is 16 residues. Trimming removed 3 bases at V and 5 bases at J, with 19 bases between. The germline CDR1 and CDR2 sequences are SGHDT and YYEEEE. The CDR3 DNA is TGTGCCAGCAGCTCCACGGCTTACAGGGGGGGAGATACGCAGTATTTT. It yields the protein CASSSTAYRGGDTQYF.

The V and J genes are TRBV29-1 and TRBJ1-1, with D uncertain. Trimming took off 4 bases at V and 3 bases at J, with 18 bases between the two ends. This CDR3 spans 15 amino acids. Germline CDR1 reads SQVTM; CDR2 reads ANQGSEA. CDR3 sequence (DNA): TGCAGCGTTGCCACTCCAACCTACGGGGACACTGAAGCTTTCTTT. Amino acids: CSVATPTYGDTEAFF.

V and J are TRBV5-4 and TRBJ2-7; D may be TRBD2 (5 bases). Germline values: CDR1 SGHNT, CDR2 YYREEE (reference sequence). Trimming removed 5 bases from V and 2 bases from J, with 14 bases in between. The CDR3 is 14 amino acids. The CDR3: CASSRGGLPYEQYF. CDR3 coding DNA: TGTGCCAGCAGTAGAGGCGGGCTTCCCTACGAGCAGTACTTC.

The J gene is TRBJ1-1, the V gene TRBV28, with unresolved D. This CDR3 has 14 residues. The germline V gene encodes CDR1 MDHEN and CDR2 SYDVKM. The ends were cut back, 4 bases at V and 1 base at J, with 10 bases in the middle. CDR3 DNA sequence: TGTGCCAGCAGTTCCCCGACACGGAACACTGAAGCTTTCTTT. It is translated as CASSSPTRNTEAFF.

The rearrangement joins TRBV14 to TRBJ2-7; possibly TRBD1 for D (6 bases). CDR3 size: 15 residues. Germline V lookup: CDR1 SGHDN, CDR2 FVKESK. Deletions cut 2 bases from V and 4 bases from J, with 15 bases between. The CDR3: CASSQSTGFDYEQYF. The CDR3 DNA reads TGTGCCAGCAGCCAAAGCACAGGGTTTGATTACGAGCAGTACTTC.

The chain links TRBV4-3 to TRBJ2-7, with TRBD2 identical over 8 bases. J gave up 2 bases and V 4 bases, and 7 bases lay outside the gene matches. CDR1 LGHNA and CDR2 YSLEER come from the germline V gene. The CDR3 is made up of 15 amino acids. The CDR3 loop is CASSPKREPAYEQYF. For the CDR3, the DNA is TGCGCCAGCAGCCCCAAGCGGGAGCCCGCCTACGAGCAGTACTTC.

The rearrangement joins TRBV19 to TRBJ2-7; D call uncertain. Trimming left V 1 base short and J 3 bases short, with 7 bases between. CDR3 length: 13 residues. Germline V gene data show CDR1 as LNHDA and CDR2 as SQIVND (reference sequence). CDR3 region: CASSIGAIYEQYF. CDR3 nucleotides: TGTGCCAGTAGTATAGGGGCAATCTACGAGCAGTACTTC.

The chain links TRBV19 to TRBJ1-5; D might be TRBD1 (5 bases). Germline loops: CDR1 LNHDA, CDR2 SQIVND (reference sequence). V was trimmed by 3 bases and J by 6 bases, leaving 21 bases between them. The CDR3 contains 17 residues. This chain's CDR3 is CASSIYPGRDRVQPQHF. The DNA of the CDR3 is TGTGCCAGTAGTATCTACCCTGGCAGGGATCGTGTTCAGCCCCAGCATTTT.